Sequencing of this T cell receptor (beta chain) was carried out in a study of T cell clonality in common variable immunodeficiency. General study results and limits: TCRbeta clonality was increased in CVID versus healthy controls. CVID patient heterogeneity limited repertoire-clinical complication correlations. Compared with controls, CVID subjects had fewer shared TCRbeta clones.

Control and CVID samples contributed equal amounts of genomic DNA. TCRdb keeps only in-frame clones here, not all; method: immunoSEQ multiplex PCR. The repertoire shows around 55,000 clones, none seen only once; the top ten take about 0.85%. This clone has at least ten counts. Its target is not known. The read ends 3 residues shy of where the CDR3 ends; the end is completed using the germline J gene. The germline gives CDR1 SGHDT, CDR2 YYEEEE. J gave up 3 bases and V 1 base, and 1 base lay outside the gene matches. The CDR3 has 14 residues. The chain recombines TRBV5-6 with TRBJ1-1; 9 nucleotides line up with TRBD1. The sequencing input was peripheral blood mononuclear cells. The clonotype was recovered from a person aged 18 to 70 in good health. The CDR3 sequence is CASSLWDRDTEAFF. The part of the CDR3 DNA that was read is TGTGCCAGCAGCTTGTGGGACAGGGACACTGAA.